Presented here are 9 T cell receptor beta chains from one specimen sequenced in a study of spatial heterogeneity in lung cancer (dated by TCRdb to 2018 to 2020). General findings and caveats noted by the study authors: The number of expanded intratumoral alpha and beta TCRs correlated with the tumor nonsynonymous mutation count.

These receptors have no identified antigens. The time point label corresponds to: sample taken at primary tumor resection. The library came from 5' RACE. The listed sequencing device is NextSeq 500. TCRdb reanalyzed the raw reads on its own, using fastp at Q25 for trimming and MiXCR for clone calling, and kept in-frame beta chains. Entries that share a CDR3 protein sequence are merged under the most common genes and DNA. The sample data list more than 7,500 distinct CDR3 sequences, and 5% to 7% of these were observed just once. In total, the top ten clones hold over 20% of the sample. The sample in question was lung tumor tissue, obtained at surgery. The source is a female donor with early-stage non-small cell lung cancer.

By sample share, this clonotype is medium-sized. The chain has TRBV7-2 and TRBJ2-1; 11 nucleotides match TRBD2. The CDR3 is made up of 13 amino acids. From germline, CDR1 is SGHTA and CDR2 FQGNSA. Losses at the gene ends were 4 bases for V and 10 bases for J; bases not matched to a gene: 3. In DNA form, the CDR3 reads TGTGCCAGCAGCTCTAGACTAGCGGGAGAGCAGTTCTTC. It specifies CASSSRLAGEQFF.

The sample holds many counts of this clonotype. The V call is TRBV29-1, the J call TRBJ2-1; D may be TRBD1 or TRBD2 (5 bases each). The CDR3 sequence is 14 residues long. V was shortened by 5 bases and J by 6 bases, with 17 bases between the two germline ends. Germline loops: CDR1 SQVTM, CDR2 ANQGSEA. CDR3 nucleotide sequence: TGCAGCGTTCTCCGGGACCCAAACTCCAATGAGCAGTTCTTC. It specifies CSVLRDPNSNEQFF.

Comments on this clonotype: Compared with germline, one end of the junction differs, possibly owing to a read error. The genes are TRBV7-2 and TRBJ2-7; 7 bases line up with TRBD1. The CDR3 length is 14 residues. Looked up from germline, CDR1 is SGHTA and CDR2 is FQGNSA. Here the CDR3 DNA reads TGTGTCAGCAGCGCAAGACAGGGAAACTACGAGCAGTACTTC. It yields the protein CVSSARQGNYEQYF.

This chain links TRBV29-1 with TRBJ2-6; 8 nucleotides match TRBD1. The CDR3 covers 14 residues. Trimming took 6 bases from V and 2 from J; bases not matched to a gene: 3. Germline V gene sequence: CDR1 SQVTM, CDR2 ANQGSEA. The CDR3 DNA reads TGCAGCGTCCTGGACAGGGCTGGGGCCAACGTCCTGACTTTC. This sequence encodes CSVLDRAGANVLTF.

This clonotype has at least ten counts. J is TRBJ2-1 and V is TRBV20-1; 8 nucleotides align to TRBD2. V dropped 3 bases and J dropped 5; count of bases not matched to a gene: 15. Germline lookup yields CDR1 DFQATT and CDR2 SNEGSKA (reference sequence). The CDR3 has 17 amino acids. The CDR3 is CSASPPIQVSGNNEQFF. DNA for the CDR3: TGCAGTGCTAGCCCTCCAATCCAGGTTAGCGGGAACAATGAGCAGTTCTTC.

This clonotype was recorded many times. This sequence joins TRBV20-1 and TRBJ1-5; D is possibly TRBD1 (6 bases). This CDR3 region has 15 residues. Germline V gene lookup returns CDR1 DFQATT and CDR2 SNEGSKA (reference sequence). Deletions cut 0 bases from V and 7 bases from J, with 16 bases between. CDR3 protein: CSARETGRGMQPQHF. DNA for the CDR3: TGCAGTGCTAGAGAGACAGGCCGAGGGATGCAGCCCCAGCATTTT.

The chain has TRBV20-1 and TRBJ2-7, with a possible D match to TRBD1 (6 bases). Germline V CDR1 and CDR2: DFQATT, SNEGSKA (reference sequence). Trimming took 4 bases from V and 4 from J, leaving 11 bases between them. The CDR3 extends over 12 amino acids. CDR3 coding DNA: TGCAGTGCTACAGGGGAAGGATACGAGCAGTACTTC. Amino acids: CSATGEGYEQYF.

This clonotype showed up many times. The chain recombines TRBV11-2 with TRBJ1-3, with D perhaps TRBD1 (5 bases). Germline lookup yields CDR1 SGHAT and CDR2 FQNNGV. V lost 5 bases, J lost 2 bases, and 13 bases lay in between. The CDR3 contains 15 residues. The CDR3 DNA follows: TGTGCCAGCAGCCAGGGCTCCACGGCTGGAAACACCATATATTTT. Encoded protein: CASSQGSTAGNTIYF.

In this sample, this clonotype turned up many times. The V call is TRBV12-3 or TRBV12-4, the J call TRBJ1-6; 10 positions match TRBD1. The CDR3 loop spans 15 amino acids. V dropped 3 bases and J dropped 9; count of bases not matched to a gene: 5. The CDR3 DNA is TGTGCCAGCAGTTTGGAGGGACAGGGGAGTTCACCCCTCCACTTT. Its translation is CASSLEGQGSSPLHF.